The T cell receptor (beta chain) described here comes from a study of identical twins. Study-level points and caveats: Abundant cord blood beta clonotypes carried fewer insertions; memory repertoires showed none. Twin sharing of out-of-frame TCR alpha was underestimated by models in monozygotic pairs.

Turning to this clonotype: Its antigen is not known.

TCRdb ran MiXCR on the 5' RACE reads and lists one entry per CDR3 protein. This table has about 530,000 distinct CDR3 sequences, 15% appearing once. V was pared by 5 bases and J by 8 bases, with 4 bases of the junction left unmatched. The CDR3 loop spans 13 amino acids. In germline, CDR1 is SGDLS, CDR2 YYNGEE. This same sample was also taken into another study, of yellow fever vaccine responses in identical twins. This second report adds: Reportedly, twins showed a vaccine T cell response that looked partly convergent and partly personalized.

The source is a woman aged 18-30 years in good health. Sequencing was carried out using CD4+ T cells sorted from blood. The V and J genes are TRBV9 and TRBJ2-2; 9 nucleotides match TRBD1. This chain's CDR3 is CASRQGASGELFF. The CDR3 DNA sequence: TGTGCCAGCAGACAGGGGGCAAGTGGGGAGCTGTTTTTT.